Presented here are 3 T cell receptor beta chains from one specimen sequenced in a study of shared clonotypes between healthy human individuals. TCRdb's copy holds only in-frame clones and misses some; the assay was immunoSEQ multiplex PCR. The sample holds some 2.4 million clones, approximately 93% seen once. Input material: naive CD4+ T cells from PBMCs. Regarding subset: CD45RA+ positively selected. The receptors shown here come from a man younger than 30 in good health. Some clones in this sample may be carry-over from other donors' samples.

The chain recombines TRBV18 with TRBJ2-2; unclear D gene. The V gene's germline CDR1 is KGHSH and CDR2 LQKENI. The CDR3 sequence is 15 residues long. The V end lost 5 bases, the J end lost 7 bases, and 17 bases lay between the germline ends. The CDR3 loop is CASSGIKTVVGELFF. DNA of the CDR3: TGTGCCAGCTCAGGGATCAAAACAGTCGTCGGGGAGCTGTTTTTT.

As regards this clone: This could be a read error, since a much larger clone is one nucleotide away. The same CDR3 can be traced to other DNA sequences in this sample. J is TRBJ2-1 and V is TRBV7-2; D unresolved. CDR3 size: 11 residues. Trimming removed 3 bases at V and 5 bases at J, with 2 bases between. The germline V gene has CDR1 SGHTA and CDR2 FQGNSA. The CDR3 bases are TGTGCCAGCAGCTTTCACAATGAGCAGTTCTTC. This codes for CASSFHNEQFF.

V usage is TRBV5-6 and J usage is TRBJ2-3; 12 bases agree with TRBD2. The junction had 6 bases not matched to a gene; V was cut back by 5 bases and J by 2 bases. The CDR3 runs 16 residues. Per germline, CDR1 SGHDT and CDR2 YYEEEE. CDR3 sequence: CASSSGLAGPTDTQYF. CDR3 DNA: TGTGCCAGCAGTTCAGGACTAGCGGGGCCCACAGATACGCAGTATTTT.